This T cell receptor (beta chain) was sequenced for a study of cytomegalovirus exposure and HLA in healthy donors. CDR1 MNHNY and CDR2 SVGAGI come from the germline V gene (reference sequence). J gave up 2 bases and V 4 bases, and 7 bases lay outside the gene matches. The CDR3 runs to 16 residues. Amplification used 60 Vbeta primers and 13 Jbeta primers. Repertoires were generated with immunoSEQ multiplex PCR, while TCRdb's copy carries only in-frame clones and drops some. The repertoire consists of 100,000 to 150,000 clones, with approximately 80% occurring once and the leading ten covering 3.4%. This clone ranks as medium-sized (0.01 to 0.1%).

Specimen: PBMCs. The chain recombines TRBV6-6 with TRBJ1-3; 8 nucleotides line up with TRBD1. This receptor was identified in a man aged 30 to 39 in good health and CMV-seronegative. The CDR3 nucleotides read TGTGCCAGCAGTTGGTCGACAGGGGATCCTGGAAACACCATATATTTT. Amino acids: CASSWSTGDPGNTIYF.